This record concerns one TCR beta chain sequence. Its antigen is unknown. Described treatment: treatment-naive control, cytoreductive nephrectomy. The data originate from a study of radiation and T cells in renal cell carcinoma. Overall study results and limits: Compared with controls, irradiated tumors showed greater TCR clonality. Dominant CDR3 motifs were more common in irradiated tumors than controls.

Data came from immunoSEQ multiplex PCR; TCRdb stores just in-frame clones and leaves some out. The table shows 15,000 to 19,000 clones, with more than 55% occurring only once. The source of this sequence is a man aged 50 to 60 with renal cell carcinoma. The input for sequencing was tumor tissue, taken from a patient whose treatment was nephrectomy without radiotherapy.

CDR3 sequence: CASTDGGGDTQYF. The CDR3 region has the DNA TGTGCCAGCACAGACGGGGGGGGAGATACGCAGTATTTT. V and J are TRBV2 and TRBJ2-3; 8 bases are a match to TRBD2. This CDR3 region has 13 residues. CDR1 SNHLY and CDR2 FYNNEI come from the germline V gene. V gave up 7 bases and J gave up 5 bases; unmatched junction bases: 5. Combining the CDR3 with reference TRBV2 and TRBJ2-3 gives the whole variable domain EPEVTQTPSHQVTQMGQEVILRCVPISNHLYFYWYRQILGQKVEFLVSFYNNEISEKSEIFDDQFSVERPDGSNFTLKIRSTKLEDSAMYFCASTDGGGDTQYFGPGTRLTVL.